The 10 T cell receptor beta chains below all came from one sample that was sequenced in a study of blood T cell repertoires in COVID-19. Repertoires were generated with immunoSEQ multiplex PCR, while TCRdb's copy carries only in-frame clones and drops some. The sample has about 290,000 clones; around nine tenths are singletons. The material sequenced was peripheral blood. Source of these receptors: a middle-aged man with acute or convalescent COVID-19.

The chain carries TRBV4-2 and TRBJ2-7; perhaps TRBD2 as D (6 bases). This CDR3 spans 15 amino acids. With 0 bases removed from V and 2 bases from J, the gap between germline ends came to 11 bases. The germline V gene has CDR1 LGHNA and CDR2 YNFKEQ. The DNA for the CDR3 is TGTGCCAGCAGCCAAGAGGTCGCGGGACCCTACGAGCAGTACTTC. Translating it yields CASSQEVAGPYEQYF.

V gene TRBV5-4 combines with J gene TRBJ2-4; 12 nucleotides match TRBD1. CDR1 and CDR2 from the germline V gene are SGHNT and YYREEE (reference sequence). Losses at the gene ends were 4 bases for V and 1 base for J; bases not matched to a gene: 15. This CDR3 comprises 20 residues. Here the CDR3 DNA reads TGTGCCAGCAGCCTCCCCCCCGGGACAGGGGGCGCGACGGCCAAAAACATTCAGTACTTC. Encoded protein: CASSLPPGTGGATAKNIQYF.

The chain links TRBV6-4 to TRBJ1-1, with no clear D. Germline CDR1 reads MRHNA; CDR2 reads SNTAGT. CDR3 length equals 14 residues. V was cut by 6 bases and J by 4 bases, with 15 bases left in between. The CDR3 here is CASSASPEGTEAFF. The CDR3 region has the DNA TGTGCCAGCAGCGCCAGCCCTGAGGGCACTGAAGCTTTCTTT.

The chain combines TRBV5-1 with TRBJ2-1; tentative D call: TRBD1 (6 bases). V lost 2 bases and J 10 bases, leaving 10 bases between the germline ends. CDR1 is SGHRS and CDR2 is YFSETQ in the germline V gene. The CDR3 covers 12 residues. CDR3 sequence reads: CASSLQGSEQFF. In DNA form, the CDR3 reads TGCGCCAGCAGCTTACAGGGTAGCGAGCAGTTCTTC.

The chain combines TRBV4-1 with TRBJ2-1; D is perhaps TRBD1 (6 bases). The CDR3 length is 17 residues. V was clipped by 3 bases and J by 5 bases, with 20 bases between them. Germline lookup yields CDR1 MGHRA and CDR2 YSYEKL. The CDR3 nucleotides are TGCGCCAGCAGCCATCCCCAGGGGACCCCGGGGCACAATGAGCAGTTCTTC. This codes for CASSHPQGTPGHNEQFF.

This chain uses TRBV7-2 with TRBJ2-2; D gene ambiguous. This CDR3 spans 14 amino acids. The germline V gene encodes CDR1 SGHTA and CDR2 FQGNSA. Trimming took off 0 bases at V and 1 base at J, with 3 bases between the two ends. CDR3 protein: CASSLAGNTGELFF. CDR3 bases: TGTGCCAGCAGCTTAGCCGGGAACACCGGGGAGCTGTTTTTT.

The J gene is TRBJ1-2, the V gene TRBV7-9, with D unresolved. The germline V and J ends were trimmed by 1 base and 2 bases, with 8 bases remaining between them. CDR3 length: 14 residues. Germline V gene sequence: CDR1 SEHNR, CDR2 FQNEAQ (reference sequence). CDR3 in DNA: TGTGCCAGCAGCTTAGGAGGATCCAACTATGGCTACACCTTC. Protein sequence: CASSLGGSNYGYTF.

V is TRBV7-2 and J is TRBJ2-3; D possibly corresponds to TRBD2 (6 bases). Germline V gene sequence: CDR1 SGHTA, CDR2 FQGNSA. V was clipped by 4 bases and J by 6 bases, with 14 bases between them. This CDR3 has 14 amino acids. CDR3 sequence (DNA): TGTGCCAGCAGCTGGGGCAGTGGGAGGGATACGCAGTATTTT. Its translation is CASSWGSGRDTQYF.

This chain joins TRBV27 and TRBJ1-2; TRBD1 agrees at 7 bases. Germline assignment: CDR1 MNHEY and CDR2 SMNVEV (reference sequence). This CDR3 contains 15 residues. V lost 6 bases and J lost 6; bases outside the gene matches: 13. The CDR3 loop is CASSPVFDRVHGYTF. The CDR3 DNA is TGTGCCAGCAGCCCCGTCTTTGACAGGGTTCATGGCTACACCTTC.

V usage is TRBV28 and J usage is TRBJ1-2, with D possibly matching TRBD1 (5 bases). CDR3 size: 17 residues. Germline V gene data show CDR1 as MDHEN and CDR2 as SYDVKM. Deletions cut 6 bases from V and 1 base from J, with 21 bases between. The CDR3 sequence: CASRALGPNPFNYGYTF. The CDR3 DNA reads as TGTGCCAGCAGAGCCCTGGGGCCGAACCCCTTTAACTATGGCTACACCTTC.